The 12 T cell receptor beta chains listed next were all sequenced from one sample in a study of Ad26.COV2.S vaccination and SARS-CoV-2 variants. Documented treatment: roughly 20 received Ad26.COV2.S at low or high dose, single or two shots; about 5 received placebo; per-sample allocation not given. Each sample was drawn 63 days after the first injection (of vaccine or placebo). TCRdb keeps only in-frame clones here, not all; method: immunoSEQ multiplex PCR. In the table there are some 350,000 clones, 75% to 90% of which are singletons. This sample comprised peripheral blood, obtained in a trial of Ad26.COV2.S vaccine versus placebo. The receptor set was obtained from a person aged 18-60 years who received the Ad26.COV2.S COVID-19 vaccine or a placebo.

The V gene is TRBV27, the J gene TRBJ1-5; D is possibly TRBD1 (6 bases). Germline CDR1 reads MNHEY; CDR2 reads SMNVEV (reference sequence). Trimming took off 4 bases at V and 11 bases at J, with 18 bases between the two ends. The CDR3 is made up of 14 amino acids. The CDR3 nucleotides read TGTGCCAGCAGTTCGGGACAAGCTCCGGTGGCCCAGCATTTT. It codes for CASSSGQAPVAQHF.

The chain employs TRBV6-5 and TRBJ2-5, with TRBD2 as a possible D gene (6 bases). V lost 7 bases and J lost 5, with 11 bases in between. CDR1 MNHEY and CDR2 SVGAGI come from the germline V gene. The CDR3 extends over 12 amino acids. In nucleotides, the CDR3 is TGTGCCAGCATGACTCGGGGGGAGACCCAGTACTTC. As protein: CASMTRGETQYF.

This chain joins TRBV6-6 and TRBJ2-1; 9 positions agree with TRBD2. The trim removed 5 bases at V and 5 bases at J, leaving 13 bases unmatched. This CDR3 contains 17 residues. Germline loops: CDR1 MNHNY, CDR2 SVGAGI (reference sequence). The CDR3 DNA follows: TGTGCCAGCAGTCGTAGCACTATAGCGGGAGTACACAATGAGCAGTTCTTC. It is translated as CASSRSTIAGVHNEQFF.

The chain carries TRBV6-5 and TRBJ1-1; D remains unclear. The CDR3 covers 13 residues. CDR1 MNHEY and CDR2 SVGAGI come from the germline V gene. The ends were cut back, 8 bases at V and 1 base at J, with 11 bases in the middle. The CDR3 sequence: CASSWEANTEAFF. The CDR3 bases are TGTGCCAGCTCGTGGGAAGCGAACACTGAAGCTTTCTTT.

This CDR3 is CASSLAVYSYEQYF. The DNA of the CDR3 is TGTGCCAGCAGCCTCGCGGTTTACTCCTACGAGCAGTACTTC. The chain joins TRBV7-9 to TRBJ2-7; no clear D. Germline CDR1 SEHNR, CDR2 FQNEAQ (reference sequence). V was cut by 5 bases and J by 0 bases, with 11 bases left in between. There are 14 residues in the CDR3.

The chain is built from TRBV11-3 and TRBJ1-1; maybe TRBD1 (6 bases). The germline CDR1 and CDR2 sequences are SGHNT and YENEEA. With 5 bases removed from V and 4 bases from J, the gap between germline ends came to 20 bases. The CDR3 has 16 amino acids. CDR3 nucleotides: TGTGCCAGCAGCGCCTGGGACGCAACAGGGTTCACTGAAGCTTTCTTT. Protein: CASSAWDATGFTEAFF. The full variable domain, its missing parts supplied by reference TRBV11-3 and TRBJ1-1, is EAGVVQSPRYKIIEKKQPVAFWCNPISGHNTLYWYLQNLGQGPELLIRYENEEAVDDSQLPKDRFSAERLKGVDSTLKIQPAELGDSAVYLCASSAWDATGFTEAFFGQGTRLTVV.

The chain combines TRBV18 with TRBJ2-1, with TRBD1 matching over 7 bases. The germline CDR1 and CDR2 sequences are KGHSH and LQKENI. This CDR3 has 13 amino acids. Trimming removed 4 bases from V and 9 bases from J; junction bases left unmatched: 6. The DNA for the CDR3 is TGTGCCAGCTCACGAGACAGGGTTAGTGAGCAGTTCTTC. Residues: CASSRDRVSEQFF.

In DNA, the CDR3 is TGCGCCAGCAGTCCGGGACAGACCACTTATGGCTACACCTTC. Translating it yields CASSPGQTTYGYTF. The chain uses TRBV10-1 and TRBJ1-2; the match to TRBD1 covers 7 bases. There are 14 residues in the CDR3. The germline V gene encodes CDR1 WNHNN and CDR2 SYGVQD (reference sequence). V was clipped by 5 bases and J by 5 bases; unmatched bases: 8.

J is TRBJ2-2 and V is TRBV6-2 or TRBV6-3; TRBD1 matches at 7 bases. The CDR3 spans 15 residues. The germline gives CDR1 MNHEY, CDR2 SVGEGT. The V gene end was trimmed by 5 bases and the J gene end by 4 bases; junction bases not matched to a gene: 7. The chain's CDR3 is CASSKATGATGELFF. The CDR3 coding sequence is TGTGCCAGCAGTAAAGCCACAGGGGCCACCGGGGAGCTGTTTTTT.

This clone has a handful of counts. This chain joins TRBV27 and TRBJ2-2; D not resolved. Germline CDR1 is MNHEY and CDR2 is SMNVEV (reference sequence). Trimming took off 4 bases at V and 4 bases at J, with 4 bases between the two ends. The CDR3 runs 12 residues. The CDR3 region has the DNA TGTGCCAGCAGTTATATCACCGGGGAGCTGTTTTTT. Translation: CASSYITGELFF.

This chain's CDR3 is CASSLLSPGRLNTEAFF. The CDR3 bases are TGTGCCAGCAGCCTCCTCAGCCCCGGACGGTTGAACACTGAAGCTTTCTTT. The rearrangement links TRBV3-1 (or the pseudogene TRBV3-2) to TRBJ1-1, with no clear D. Per the germline V gene, CDR1 is LGHDT and CDR2 is YNNKEL (reference sequence). The CDR3 contains 17 residues. Trimming left V 4 bases short and J 0 bases short, with 18 bases between.

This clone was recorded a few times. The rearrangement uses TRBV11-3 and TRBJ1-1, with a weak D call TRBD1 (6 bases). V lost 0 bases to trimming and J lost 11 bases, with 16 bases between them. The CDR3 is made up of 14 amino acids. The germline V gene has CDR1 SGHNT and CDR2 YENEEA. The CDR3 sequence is CASSLDPRGATAFF. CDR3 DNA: TGTGCCAGCAGCTTAGACCCGAGGGGGGCGACGGCTTTCTTT.